The 5 T cell receptor beta chains given below trace back to one sample, sequenced in a study of T cell responses to AZD1222 COVID-19 vaccine. Some clones are missing from TCRdb's copy, which holds only in-frame ones; the method was immunoSEQ multiplex PCR. The sample shows 150,000 or so clones, 94% of them seen only once. The sequenced sample was peripheral blood, obtained 28 days after the second AZD1222 dose. The receptors here all came from an adult who received the AZD1222 COVID-19 vaccine.

The chain employs TRBV28 and TRBJ1-3; D might be TRBD1 (5 bases). The CDR3 totals 14 residues. Germline V gives CDR1 MDHEN, CDR2 SYDVKM. V lost 2 bases to trimming and J lost 4 bases, with 9 bases between them. The CDR3 region has the DNA TGTGCCAGCAGTTTACGAGGGGTGGGAAACACCATATATTTT. This translates into CASSLRGVGNTIYF.

J is TRBJ1-5 and V is TRBV20-1, with D hard to call. V was clipped by 3 bases and J by 6 bases, with 12 bases between them. The CDR3 is 13 amino acids. Germline V gene lookup returns CDR1 DFQATT and CDR2 SNEGSKA (reference sequence). CDR3 protein: CSASSGIRQPQHF. The DNA for the CDR3 is TGCAGTGCTAGTAGTGGAATCCGTCAGCCCCAGCATTTT.

V is TRBV29-1 and J is TRBJ2-2; 7 nucleotides agree with TRBD1. CDR3 length equals 13 residues. Trimming removed 5 bases from V and 3 bases from J; junction bases left unmatched: 3. Germline V gene data show CDR1 as SQVTM and CDR2 as ANQGSEA. The CDR3 bases are TGCAGCGTTTTAGGGGGCGACACCGGGGAGCTGTTTTTT. Amino acids: CSVLGGDTGELFF.

The rearrangement uses TRBV6-5 and TRBJ1-4; D is possibly TRBD1 (5 bases). Between the trimmed V and J ends, which lost 10 bases and 6 bases, there was a span of 18 bases. CDR1 and CDR2 from the germline V gene are MNHEY and SVGAGI. The CDR3 totals 14 residues. CDR3 amino acids: CATKDGGWDEKLFF. CDR3 sequence (DNA): TGTGCCACAAAAGATGGGGGGTGGGATGAAAAACTGTTTTTT.

This chain uses TRBV11-3 with TRBJ1-1, with TRBD1 matching over 11 bases. This CDR3 spans 16 amino acids. Germline V CDR1 and CDR2: SGHNT, YENEEA. V lost 9 bases to trimming and J lost 1 base; unmatched junction nucleotides: 10. CDR3 sequence (DNA): TGTGCCAGTAATGGACAGGGGGCCTGGTGGAACACTGAAGCTTTCTTT. This gives the protein CASNGQGAWWNTEAFF.